Described below is a single TCR beta chain sequence and its context. The Seattle site enrolled patients during active infection and followed them longitudinally. Germline V CDR1 and CDR2: SGHTA, FQGNSA. This CDR3 is 17 amino acids long. Losses at the gene ends were 4 bases for V and 7 bases for J; bases not matched to a gene: 12. Methods used by the authors: The authors estimated nucleated cell counts from reference gene primer amplification. The method was immunoSEQ multiplex PCR; TCRdb's version includes in-frame clones alone and lacks a portion of them. V, J and clone size derive from that table, while D and trimming were established from the DNA sequence. The sample yields roughly 500,000 clones, 89% seen once. These data originate in a study of blood T cell repertoires in COVID-19. Study at large: Sites across the United States, Italy and Spain contributed samples from acute and convalescent COVID-19. PBMCs, B-cell-depleted T cells, or T cells were the source of the cDNA or gDNA that made up the material.

Material: peripheral blood. This TCR was recovered from a man aged 18 to 29 with COVID-19, enrolled during active disease. The rearrangement uses TRBV7-2 and TRBJ1-6; TRBD1 matches at 8 bases. CDR3 in DNA: TGTGCCAGCAGCTCGACACAGGGGGGGCCGTCGAATTCACCCCTCCACTTT. Encoded protein: CASSSTQGGPSNSPLHF.